Shown below are 31 T cell receptor beta chains from a single sample sequenced in a study of blood T cell repertoires in COVID-19. The data were produced by immunoSEQ multiplex PCR, yet TCRdb's version contains in-frame clones alone and is incomplete. This table has approximately 480,000 clones, around 90% appearing once. Material: PBMCs or T cells enriched from blood (not recorded which). The receptors here all came from a woman aged 18-29 years who had recovered from COVID-19.

V is TRBV5-6 and J is TRBJ1-5; 7 bases agree with TRBD1. CDR1 is SGHDT and CDR2 is YYEEEE in the germline V gene. The CDR3 contains 16 residues. V shed 4 bases, J shed 3 bases, and the junction held 10 bases outside the gene matches. In nucleotides, the CDR3 is TGTGCCAGCAGCCCTAGTTGGACAGGATTCAATCAGCCCCAGCATTTT. It specifies CASSPSWTGFNQPQHF.

The chain joins TRBV5-1 to TRBJ1-1, with 8 bases lining up with TRBD1. The germline V gene has CDR1 SGHRS and CDR2 YFSETQ. V lost 4 bases and J lost 1; bases outside the gene matches: 3. This CDR3 has 14 residues. CDR3 coding DNA: TGCGCCAGCAGCGTTGGACAGGGGAACACTGAAGCTTTCTTT. It yields the protein CASSVGQGNTEAFF.

This chain uses TRBV4-2 with TRBJ1-3, with TRBD1 as a possible D gene (6 bases). The CDR3 totals 16 residues. Trimming left V 1 base short and J 3 bases short, with 13 bases between. CDR1 and CDR2 from the germline V gene are LGHNA and YNFKEQ. The CDR3 coding sequence is TGTGCCAGCAGCCAAGTGGGACAATCGGGTGGAAACACCATATATTTT. It codes for CASSQVGQSGGNTIYF.

This clone was seen more than once but under ten times. V and J are TRBV12-3 or TRBV12-4 and TRBJ1-2, with D perhaps matching TRBD1 (6 bases). V lost 6 bases to trimming and J lost 7 bases, with 15 bases between them. The CDR3 loop spans 13 amino acids. The CDR3 reads CASRSTGFGGYTF. DNA of the CDR3: TGTGCCAGCAGGTCCACAGGGTTCGGTGGCTACACCTTC.

The V gene is TRBV19, the J gene TRBJ1-5; TRBD1 aligns across 7 bases. The CDR3 spans 17 residues. V lost 6 bases and J lost 0; bases outside the gene matches: 11. Germline assignment: CDR1 LNHDA and CDR2 SQIVND (reference sequence). CDR3 residues: CASSPGTAFYSNQPQHF. The CDR3 DNA sequence: TGTGCCAGTAGCCCCGGGACAGCTTTTTATAGCAATCAGCCCCAGCATTTT.

The chain is built from TRBV5-1 and TRBJ2-7, with 7 nucleotides matching TRBD2. Germline CDR1 and CDR2: SGHRS and YFSETQ. Losses at the gene ends were 3 bases for V and 1 base for J; bases not matched to a gene: 10. The CDR3 is 16 residues long. This CDR3 reads CASSSYPASGSYEQYF. DNA of the CDR3: TGCGCCAGCAGCTCCTACCCGGCTAGCGGTTCCTACGAGCAGTACTTC.

The chain joins TRBV5-1 to TRBJ1-1; 7 bases agree with TRBD1. The V and J ends lost 5 bases and 5 bases, in that order; junction bases with no gene match: 6. In germline, CDR1 is SGHRS, CDR2 YFSETQ. The CDR3 runs 13 residues. DNA of the CDR3: TGCGCCAGCAGGCGACAGGGACGGACTGAAGCTTTCTTT. Its protein is CASRRQGRTEAFF. The variable domain in full, completed from reference TRBV5-1 and TRBJ1-1, reads KAGVTQTPRYLIKTRGQQVTLSCSPISGHRSVSWYQQTPGQGLQFLFEYFSETQRNKGNFPGRFSGRQFSNSRSEMNVSTLELGDSALYLCASRRQGRTEAFFGQGTRLTVV.

The chain carries TRBV5-1 and TRBJ1-2; 7 nucleotides match TRBD1. V lost 0 bases to trimming and J lost 2 bases; unmatched junction nucleotides: 4. CDR3 length: 15 residues. Germline CDR1 is SGHRS and CDR2 is YFSETQ. The CDR3 spells CASSLDEGANYGYTF. The CDR3 DNA sequence: TGCGCCAGCAGCTTGGATGAGGGGGCGAACTATGGCTACACCTTC.

V gene TRBV5-4 combines with J gene TRBJ1-3; the D gene is possibly TRBD1 (5 bases). Germline CDR1 and CDR2: SGHNT and YYREEE (reference sequence). Trimming removed 3 bases at V and 4 bases at J, with 8 bases between. This CDR3 is 13 amino acids long. CDR3 coding DNA: TGTGCCAGCAGCTCGGACATAGGAAACACCATATATTTT. This gives the protein CASSSDIGNTIYF. The full variable domain, in which reference TRBV5-4 and TRBJ1-3 provide the parts outside the CDR3, is ETGVTQSPTHLIKTRGQQVTLRCSSQSGHNTVSWYQQALGQGPQFIFQYYREEENGRGNFPPRFSGLQFPNYSSELNVNALELDDSALYLCASSSDIGNTIYFGEGSWLTVV.

The gene calls are TRBV30 and TRBJ1-2; the match to TRBD1 covers 8 bases. Per germline, CDR1 GTSNPN and CDR2 SVGIG (reference sequence). V gave up 3 bases and J gave up 8 bases; unmatched junction bases: 5. The CDR3 length is 12 residues. CDR3 DNA sequence: TGTGCCTGGAGCGAGGACAGGGAGGGCTACACCTTC. This sequence encodes CAWSEDREGYTF.

The chain combines TRBV10-2 with TRBJ1-1, with no clear D. CDR3 length: 13 amino acids. The V gene's germline CDR1 is WSHSY and CDR2 SAAADI. V was shortened by 4 bases and J by 7 bases, with 13 bases between the two germline ends. This CDR3 reads CASSGEDLGEAFF. The CDR3 nucleotides are TGCGCCAGCAGTGGAGAGGATTTGGGTGAAGCTTTCTTT.

This chain joins TRBV12-5 and TRBJ1-2; no clear D gene. The CDR3 contains 13 residues. The germline CDR1 and CDR2 sequences are LGHNT and FRNRAP. Trimming cost V 3 bases and J 1 base, with 6 bases left between them. The CDR3, as DNA: TGTGCTAGTGGTTTCGGAGATAACTATGGCTACACCTTC. Translated, it gives CASGFGDNYGYTF. Filled out from reference TRBV12-5 and TRBJ1-2, the complete variable domain reads DARVTQTPRHKVTEMGQEVTMRCQPILGHNTVFWYRQTMMQGLELLAYFRNRAPLDDSGMPKDRFSAEMPDATLATLKIQPSEPRDSAVYFCASGFGDNYGYTFGSGTRLTVV.

The chain carries TRBV19 and TRBJ1-4, with 9 bases fitting TRBD1. The CDR3 spans 15 residues. The J segment lost 8 bases and the V segment lost 4 bases, leaving 8 bases of the junction unmatched. The germline CDR1 and CDR2 sequences are LNHDA and SQIVND (reference sequence). The chain's CDR3 is CASSSQTGGREKLFF. The CDR3 DNA follows: TGTGCCAGTAGTAGCCAGACAGGGGGAAGAGAAAAACTGTTTTTT.

The rearrangement uses TRBV30 and TRBJ2-3, with D tentatively TRBD2 (6 bases). CDR3 length: 14 amino acids. Trimming removed 0 bases from V and 4 bases from J, with 11 bases in between. Per germline, CDR1 GTSNPN and CDR2 SVGIG (reference sequence). The CDR3 DNA reads TGTGCCTGGAGTGTAGGGAGGTTGGCAGATACGCAGTATTTT. It encodes CAWSVGRLADTQYF.

The chain joins TRBV4-1 to TRBJ2-7; 9 bases fit TRBD1. The CDR3 totals 16 residues. Germline V gene sequence: CDR1 MGHRA, CDR2 YSYEKL. Trimming cost V 4 bases and J 5 bases; bases outside gene matches: 12. CDR3 nucleotide sequence: TGCGCCAGCAGCCTCCGGACAGGGGAAAGCGTAAACGAGCAGTACTTC. Residues: CASSLRTGESVNEQYF.

The chain is built from TRBV29-1 and TRBJ1-3; 8 bases agree with TRBD1. CDR3 length: 12 amino acids. Germline V CDR1 and CDR2: SQVTM, ANQGSEA. The CDR3 sequence is CTWTGTGNTIYF. The CDR3 DNA is TGCACCTGGACAGGGACTGGAAACACCATATATTTT.

The chain combines TRBV6-4 with TRBJ1-4; no reliable D call. The CDR3 totals 15 residues. Trimming removed 0 bases from V and 5 bases from J, with 10 bases in between. Germline values: CDR1 MRHNA, CDR2 SNTAGT. The CDR3 DNA reads as TGTGCCAGCAGTGACTCGGAGCCCTCCAATGAAAAACTGTTTTTT. It encodes CASSDSEPSNEKLFF.

V gene TRBV7-9 combines with J gene TRBJ1-3, with D uncertain. The CDR3 covers 16 residues. CDR1 is SEHNR and CDR2 is FQNEAQ in the germline V gene (reference sequence). Trimming removed 2 bases at V and 3 bases at J, with 14 bases between. CDR3 nucleotides: TGTGCCAGCAGCTTAACAGCGGGCTCTATTGGAAACACCATATATTTT. Its protein product is CASSLTAGSIGNTIYF.

The chain couples TRBV6-5 to TRBJ2-1, with 7 bases lining up with TRBD1. Germline V gives CDR1 MNHEY, CDR2 SVGAGI. The CDR3 is 16 residues long. The V gene end was trimmed by 4 bases and the J gene end by 4 bases; junction bases not matched to a gene: 10. CDR3 DNA: TGTGCCAGCAGTTTCGGTCAGGGGGAAGGGTACAATGAGCAGTTCTTC. The encoded protein is CASSFGQGEGYNEQFF.

Here the CDR3 DNA reads TGCGCCAGCAGCTTGGCCGGTCGAGGAGGGGGCGCCCCAAACTATGGCTACACCTTC. It codes for CASSLAGRGGGAPNYGYTF. The chain employs TRBV5-1 and TRBJ1-2; 7 nucleotides agree with TRBD1. This CDR3 comprises 19 residues. The V gene's germline CDR1 is SGHRS and CDR2 YFSETQ. J lost 2 bases, V lost 0 bases, and 16 bases had no gene match.

The rearrangement joins TRBV12-5 to TRBJ2-3; 9 positions match TRBD2. V was pared by 3 bases and J by 2 bases, with 18 bases of the junction left unmatched. CDR1 LGHNT and CDR2 FRNRAP come from the germline V gene. The length of the CDR3 is 20 residues. The CDR3 spells CASGFWGVWQRGVATDTQYF. CDR3 nucleotide sequence: TGTGCTAGTGGTTTCTGGGGTGTTTGGCAGCGGGGGGTAGCCACAGATACGCAGTATTTT.

The V call is TRBV18, the J call TRBJ1-1; TRBD1 aligns across 7 bases. Unmatched junction bases numbered 7, after V lost 4 bases and J lost 5 bases. Looked up from germline, CDR1 is KGHSH and CDR2 is LQKENI. CDR3 length equals 14 residues. DNA of the CDR3: TGTGCCAGCTCACTACTACAGGGGAGTACTGAAGCTTTCTTT. Translating gives CASSLLQGSTEAFF.

This clone was observed once. The gene calls are TRBV5-1 and TRBJ2-3; D gene unclear. This CDR3 comprises 13 residues. V lost 2 bases and J lost 6, with 10 bases in between. The germline V gene encodes CDR1 SGHRS and CDR2 YFSETQ. The CDR3 DNA reads as TGCGCCAGCAGCTTAGTCCCTCGGGATACGCAGTATTTT. Its translation: CASSLVPRDTQYF.

The genes are TRBV18 and TRBJ1-2; D is perhaps TRBD1 (5 bases). Deletions cut 2 bases from V and 6 bases from J, with 16 bases between. Germline V gene sequence: CDR1 KGHSH, CDR2 LQKENI. This CDR3 comprises 15 residues. CDR3: CASSPTTVKTDGYTF. DNA for the CDR3: TGTGCCAGCTCACCAACGACAGTGAAGACCGATGGCTACACCTTC. The entire variable domain, with the rest obtained from reference TRBV18 and TRBJ1-2, is as follows: NAGVMQNPRHLVRRRGQEARLRCSPMKGHSHVYWYRQLPEEGLKFMVYLQKENIIDESGMPKERFSAEFPKEGPSILRIQQVVRGDSAAYFCASSPTTVKTDGYTFGSGTRLTVV.

This chain connects TRBV7-9 to TRBJ2-5; 7 bases line up with TRBD1. This CDR3 spans 13 amino acids. V lost 5 bases and J lost 5; bases outside the gene matches: 5. CDR1 is SEHNR and CDR2 is FQNEAQ in the germline V gene (reference sequence). CDR3 sequence reads: CASSLTGLETQYF. CDR3 nucleotides: TGTGCCAGCAGCCTGACAGGGTTGGAGACCCAGTACTTC.

V gene TRBV15 combines with J gene TRBJ1-2; 7 bases fit TRBD1. J lost 7 bases, V lost 0 bases, and 8 bases had no gene match. Germline assignment: CDR1 LNHNV and CDR2 YYDKDF (reference sequence). The CDR3 is 15 residues long. The CDR3 protein is CATSRDSGTVLGYTF. Written as DNA, the CDR3 is TGTGCCACCAGCAGAGATTCCGGGACAGTCCTTGGCTACACCTTC.

This chain connects TRBV30 to TRBJ1-6; 7 bases match TRBD1. Germline V gives CDR1 GTSNPN, CDR2 SVGIG (reference sequence). CDR3 length: 12 residues. Germline trimming cut 7 bases from V and 9 bases from J; bases unmatched to any gene: 6. Here the CDR3 DNA reads TGTGCCTCTGACAGGGCAGCTTCACCCCTCCACTTT. Residues: CASDRAASPLHF. The complete variable domain, with remaining parts taken from reference TRBV30 and TRBJ1-6, reads SQTIHQWPATLVQPVGSPLSLECTVEGTSNPNLYWYRQAAGRGLQLLFYSVGIGQISSEVPQNLSASRPQDRQFILSSKKLLLSDSGFYLCASDRAASPLHFGNGTRLTVT.

The V gene is TRBV12-3 or TRBV12-4, the J gene TRBJ2-1; 7 nucleotides line up with TRBD1. The V gene end was trimmed by 5 bases and the J gene end by 9 bases; junction bases not matched to a gene: 7. CDR3 length: 13 amino acids. CDR3 sequence reads: CASSSFTGVEQFF. For the CDR3, the DNA is TGTGCCAGCAGTAGTTTTACAGGGGTTGAGCAGTTCTTC.

The V and J genes are TRBV6-9 and TRBJ1-5; 10 bases are shared with TRBD1. The CDR3 spans 15 residues. Germline V gives CDR1 MNHGY, CDR2 SVAAGI. Unmatched junction bases numbered 6, after V lost 0 bases and J lost 10 bases. The DNA for the CDR3 is TGTGCCAGCAGTTATTCGGGGGACAGGGGTCGACCCCAGCATTTT. This gives the protein CASSYSGDRGRPQHF.

This clone occurred once. CDR3 nucleotides: TGTGCCAGCAGCTTGGGGGACAGCTCTGGAAACACCATATATTTT. It encodes CASSLGDSSGNTIYF. This chain links TRBV5-8 with TRBJ1-3; 7 bases align to TRBD1. The V gene end was trimmed by 0 bases and the J gene end by 0 bases; junction bases not matched to a gene: 0. Germline V gene sequence: CDR1 SGHTS, CDR2 YDEGEE. CDR3 length equals 15 residues.

The chain links TRBV25-1 to TRBJ1-2, with 9 bases that match TRBD1. This CDR3 has 17 amino acids. V dropped 1 base and J dropped 6; count of bases not matched to a gene: 12. Germline CDR1 MGHDK, CDR2 SYGVNS. The CDR3 sequence: CASSEFGGQGSTHGYTF. DNA for the CDR3: TGTGCCAGCAGTGAATTCGGGGGACAGGGAAGTACCCATGGCTACACCTTC.